The 21 T cell receptor beta chains presented below share a single source sample, sequenced in a study of OX40 agonist ivuxolimab in advanced cancers. TCRdb's table, derived via immunoSEQ multiplex PCR, lists solely in-frame clones and lacks some. The table records 50,000 to 65,000 clones, 70% to 85% of them present only once. Sequences were derived from CD4+ or CD8+ T cells sorted from blood, sampled in a trial of the OX40 agonist ivuxolimab. The receptors shown here come from an adult with an advanced solid tumor such as melanoma, head and neck, liver or kidney cancer.

The J gene is TRBJ1-1, the V gene TRBV7-9, with TRBD1 identical over 8 bases. The CDR3 sequence is 15 residues long. The V gene end was trimmed by 4 bases and the J gene end by 4 bases; junction bases not matched to a gene: 8. In germline, CDR1 is SEHNR, CDR2 FQNEAQ (reference sequence). As DNA, the CDR3 is TGTGCCAGCAGCTACCTGACAGGGGAGAGCACTGAAGCTTTCTTT. It specifies CASSYLTGESTEAFF. Looking up the rest from reference TRBV7-9 and TRBJ1-1 gives the full variable domain: DTGVSQNPRHKITKRGQNVTFRCDPISEHNRLYWYRQTLGQGPEFLTYFQNEAQLEKSRLLSDRFSAERPKGSFSTLEIQRTEQGDSAMYLCASSYLTGESTEAFFGQGTRLTVV.

This chain uses TRBV28 with TRBJ1-3; D unresolved. V shed 2 bases and J shed 8 bases, with 10 bases lying between them. In germline, CDR1 is MDHEN, CDR2 SYDVKM. This CDR3 region has 13 residues. Here the CDR3 DNA reads TGTGCCAGCAGTTTAATGGGCGGGGACACCATATATTTT. This sequence encodes CASSLMGGDTIYF.

This chain uses TRBV5-6 with TRBJ2-2; 7 bases are a match to TRBD1. CDR1 is SGHDT and CDR2 is YYEEEE in the germline V gene. The CDR3 runs 16 residues. V gave up 4 bases and J gave up 3 bases; unmatched junction bases: 9. The CDR3 coding sequence is TGTGCCAGCAGCCGATCGGACAGGCGCGACACCGGGGAGCTGTTTTTT. Translation gives CASSRSDRRDTGELFF. The full variable domain, completed using reference TRBV5-6 and TRBJ2-2, is DAGVTQSPTHLIKTRGQQVTLRCSPKSGHDTVSWYQQALGQGPQFIFQYYEEEERQRGNFPDRFSGHQFPNYSSELNVNALLLGDSALYLCASSRSDRRDTGELFFGEGSRLTVL.

This clone was seen only a few times. The chain links TRBV4-3 to TRBJ2-2; the D gene is possibly TRBD2 (5 bases). Deletions cut 0 bases from V and 1 base from J, with 9 bases between. The CDR3 has 16 residues. Germline V gene lookup returns CDR1 LGHNA and CDR2 YSLEER. CDR3: CASSQEAAGNTGELFF. CDR3 bases: TGCGCCAGCAGCCAAGAAGCCGCGGGGAACACCGGGGAGCTGTTTTTT.

This chain joins TRBV29-1 and TRBJ2-3; D gene uncertain. The CDR3 has 12 residues. Germline CDR1 reads SQVTM; CDR2 reads ANQGSEA. V was trimmed by 6 bases and J by 5 bases, leaving 12 bases between them. In DNA, the CDR3 is TGCAGCGTGGCGACGGTGGGAGATACGCAGTATTTT. Protein: CSVATVGDTQYF.

J is TRBJ1-1 and V is TRBV5-4, with TRBD1 identical over 9 bases. Looked up from germline, CDR1 is SGHNT and CDR2 is YYREEE (reference sequence). The CDR3 is 15 residues long. J was trimmed by 6 bases and V by 3 bases; bases with no gene match: 9. As DNA, the CDR3 is TGTGCCAGCAGCTGGGACAGGGAGAAGGGATCTGAAGCTTTCTTT. Protein sequence: CASSWDREKGSEAFF.

This chain connects TRBV5-1 to TRBJ2-1; TRBD2 matches at 13 bases. Germline V gene sequence: CDR1 SGHRS, CDR2 YFSETQ. The J segment lost 7 bases and the V segment lost 3 bases, leaving 4 bases of the junction unmatched. This CDR3 spans 15 amino acids. The CDR3 DNA reads TGCGCCAGCAGCTCGGGACTAGCGGGATGGAATGAGCAGTTCTTC. Its protein is CASSSGLAGWNEQFF. The full variable domain, completed using reference TRBV5-1 and TRBJ2-1, is KAGVTQTPRYLIKTRGQQVTLSCSPISGHRSVSWYQQTPGQGLQFLFEYFSETQRNKGNFPGRFSGRQFSNSRSEMNVSTLELGDSALYLCASSSGLAGWNEQFFGPGTRLTVL.

The chain uses TRBV2 and TRBJ2-7; TRBD2 aligns across 8 bases. Germline lookup yields CDR1 SNHLY and CDR2 FYNNEI. The V and J ends lost 1 base and 6 bases, in that order; junction bases with no gene match: 8. The CDR3 consists of 15 residues. This chain's CDR3 is CASSEDRNRGGEQYF. Here the CDR3 DNA reads TGTGCCAGCAGTGAAGACAGGAATCGGGGGGGCGAGCAGTACTTC. Using reference TRBV2 and TRBJ2-7 for the parts outside the CDR3, the full variable domain is EPEVTQTPSHQVTQMGQEVILRCVPISNHLYFYWYRQILGQKVEFLVSFYNNEISEKSEIFDDQFSVERPDGSNFTLKIRSTKLEDSAMYFCASSEDRNRGGEQYFGPGTRLTVT.

The chain carries TRBV18 and TRBJ1-2; D unresolved. V was trimmed by 6 bases and J by 5 bases, leaving 10 bases between them. Germline V gene lookup returns CDR1 KGHSH and CDR2 LQKENI. CDR3 size: 12 residues. The CDR3 sequence: CASSPEAYGYTF. The DNA for the CDR3 is TGTGCCAGCTCCCCAGAAGCGTATGGCTACACCTTC.

The gene calls are TRBV19 and TRBJ2-3; D could derive from TRBD1 or TRBD2 (5 bases each). The CDR3 extends over 14 amino acids. Germline lookup yields CDR1 LNHDA and CDR2 SQIVND (reference sequence). The V and J ends lost 7 bases and 6 bases respectively, with 17 bases between them. The CDR3 region has the DNA TGTGCCAGTACCGGGGACCTAGAAGGGGATACGCAGTATTTT. It yields the protein CASTGDLEGDTQYF.

The chain joins TRBV28 to TRBJ1-1, with D tentatively TRBD1 (5 bases). V shed 5 bases and J shed 1 base, with 17 bases lying between them. CDR3 length: 16 amino acids. Germline lookup yields CDR1 MDHEN and CDR2 SYDVKM. CDR3 sequence (DNA): TGTGCCAGCAGTACTCCAGGGACGTGGGGGAACACTGAAGCTTTCTTT. It translates to CASSTPGTWGNTEAFF.

In its sample, this clone was seen once. V usage is TRBV7-2 and J usage is TRBJ1-1; D is unresolved. CDR1 SGHTA and CDR2 FQGNSA come from the germline V gene. The CDR3 runs to 14 residues. Trimming pared 5 bases from V and 1 base from J, leaving 11 bases between. Here the CDR3 reads CASSKRRRNTEAFF. The CDR3 coding sequence is TGTGCCAGCAGCAAACGCAGGAGGAACACTGAAGCTTTCTTT.

This chain connects TRBV6-1 to TRBJ2-7; TRBD2 matches at 9 bases. The CDR3 contains 14 residues. The trim removed 7 bases at V and 0 bases at J, leaving 4 bases unmatched. CDR1 and CDR2 (germline): MNHNS, SASEGT. This CDR3 reads CASTLAGRSYEQYF. The CDR3, as DNA: TGTGCCAGCACCCTAGCGGGACGCTCCTACGAGCAGTACTTC.

This clone has just a few counts. The V and J genes are TRBV20-1 and TRBJ1-1; no clear D. The length of the CDR3 is 11 residues. Germline CDR1 reads DFQATT; CDR2 reads SNEGSKA (reference sequence). Trimming took 3 bases from V and 0 from J, leaving 2 bases between them. The CDR3 nucleotides read TGCAGTGCTAGGATGAACACTGAAGCTTTCTTT. Protein sequence: CSARMNTEAFF.

The chain uses TRBV7-9 and TRBJ1-1, with 7 bases aligning to TRBD1. Germline V lookup: CDR1 SEHNR, CDR2 FQNEAQ (reference sequence). The V and J ends lost 7 bases and 5 bases, in that order; junction bases with no gene match: 7. The CDR3 runs 13 residues. CDR3 residues: CASTLDRKTEAFF. The CDR3 coding sequence is TGTGCCAGCACCCTGGACAGGAAGACTGAAGCTTTCTTT.

The chain is built from TRBV29-1 and TRBJ1-2, with D uncertain. The CDR3 loop spans 12 amino acids. V lost 2 bases to trimming and J lost 6 bases, with 10 bases between them. Germline V gives CDR1 SQVTM, CDR2 ANQGSEA. The CDR3 reads CSVELAVDGYTF. CDR3 bases: TGCAGCGTTGAATTGGCAGTCGATGGCTACACCTTC.

The V and J genes are TRBV11-2 and TRBJ1-5; no clear D gene. The CDR3 covers 15 residues. Germline-derived CDR1 and CDR2 are SGHAT and FQNNGV. The germline V and J ends were trimmed by 1 base and 0 bases, with 7 bases remaining between them. CDR3 coding DNA: TGTGCCAGCAGCTTAGTCGGATATAGCAATCAGCCCCAGCATTTT. This encodes CASSLVGYSNQPQHF.

The genes are TRBV9 and TRBJ2-5, with D possibly being TRBD2 (6 bases). Per germline, CDR1 SGDLS and CDR2 YYNGEE. V was clipped by 5 bases and J by 1 base, with 24 bases between them. This CDR3 has 18 amino acids. The CDR3 here is CASSTKPTPGTSQETQYF. CDR3 DNA: TGTGCCAGCAGTACAAAGCCTACCCCCGGGACTTCCCAAGAGACCCAGTACTTC.

The gene calls are TRBV7-2 and TRBJ1-5; TRBD1 might be the D (5 bases). The CDR3 runs 13 residues. Germline V gene sequence: CDR1 SGHTA, CDR2 FQGNSA. The germline V and J ends were trimmed by 5 bases and 3 bases, with 8 bases remaining between them. CDR3 protein: CASSGGFNQPQHF. In nucleotides, the CDR3 is TGTGCCAGCAGCGGGGGGTTCAATCAGCCCCAGCATTTT. Supplemented by reference TRBV7-2 and TRBJ1-5, the full variable domain reads GAGVSQSPSNKVTEKGKDVELRCDPISGHTALYWYRQSLGQGLEFLIYFQGNSAPDKSGLPSDRFSAERTGGSVSTLTIQRTQQEDSAVYLCASSGGFNQPQHFGDGTRLSIL.

The chain has TRBV18 and TRBJ2-4; 10 bases agree with TRBD1. The CDR3 has 21 amino acids. After removal of 0 bases from V and 0 bases from J, the junction contained 14 bases not matched to a gene. Germline-derived CDR1 and CDR2 are KGHSH and LQKENI. CDR3 sequence (DNA): TGTGCCAGCTCACCACCATACCGGGACAGGGGTCAATCTTTAGCCAAAAACATTCAGTACTTC. The encoded protein is CASSPPYRDRGQSLAKNIQYF.

V and J are TRBV5-4 and TRBJ2-5; TRBD2 matches at 12 bases. There are 16 residues in the CDR3. V lost 1 base to trimming and J lost 4 bases; unmatched junction nucleotides: 5. Germline V lookup: CDR1 SGHNT, CDR2 YYREEE (reference sequence). For the CDR3, the DNA is TGTGCCAGCAGCTTGTCTGCTAGCGGGAGGGGAGAGACCCAGTACTTC. Protein sequence: CASSLSASGRGETQYF.